The sequence of this TCR beta chain was determined in a study of blood T cell repertoires in COVID-19. Participants had their cohort set by participant-reported clinical history. The repertoire was sequenced with immunoSEQ multiplex PCR; TCRdb's copy has only in-frame clones and lacks some. The sample lists about 240,000 clones, around four fifths occurring once. In germline, CDR1 is SGDLS, CDR2 YYNGEE. CDR3 length: 19 residues. V shed 0 bases and J 3 bases; nucleotides not matched to a gene: 17. The chain recombines TRBV9 with TRBJ1-2; TRBD1 matches at 7 bases. The clonotype originates from a woman between 35 and 50 years old who had been exposed to COVID-19. Sequencing was carried out using PBMCs or T cells enriched from blood (not recorded which). For the CDR3, the DNA is TGTGCCAGCAGCGTAGGGGGACACACAACACCGGGACAGTACTATGGCTACACCTTC. Translated, it gives CASSVGGHTTPGQYYGYTF.